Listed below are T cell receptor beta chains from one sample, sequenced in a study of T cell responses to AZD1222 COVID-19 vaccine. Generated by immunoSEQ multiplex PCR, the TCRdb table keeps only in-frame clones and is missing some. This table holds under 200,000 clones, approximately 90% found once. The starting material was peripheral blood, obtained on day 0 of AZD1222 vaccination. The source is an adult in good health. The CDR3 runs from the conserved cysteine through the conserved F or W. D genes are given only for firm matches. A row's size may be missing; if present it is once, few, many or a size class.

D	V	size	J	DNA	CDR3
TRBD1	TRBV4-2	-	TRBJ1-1	TGTGCCAGCAGCCAAAGGACCGGGACAGCAAACACTGAAGCTTTCTTT	CASSQRTGTANTEAFF
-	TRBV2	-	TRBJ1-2	TGTGCCAGCAGAGGTGGAGTATTGGGGGGCTACACCTTC	CASRGGVLGGYTF
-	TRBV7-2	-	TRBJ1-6	TGTGCCAGCAGCTTACAACAGCGAAATTCACCCCTCCACTTT	CASSLQQRNSPLHF
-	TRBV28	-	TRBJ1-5	TGTGCCAGCAGTTGGTACAGAGGGAAAGGCAATCAGCCCCAGCATTTT	CASSWYRGKGNQPQHF
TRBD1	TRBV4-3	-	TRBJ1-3	TGCGCCAGCAGCCACGGGAATTCTCAGGGGGCGGACACCATATATTTT	CASSHGNSQGADTIYF
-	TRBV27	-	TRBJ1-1	TGTGCCAGCAGTTTACTGGGTTCGAACACTGAAGCTTTCTTT	CASSLLGSNTEAFF
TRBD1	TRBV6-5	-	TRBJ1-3	TGTGCCAGCAGCGGGACAGGGGATCTTGGAAACACCATATATTTT	CASSGTGDLGNTIYF
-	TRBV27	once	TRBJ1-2	TGTGCCAGCAGTTTTGGAGCTAACTATGGCTACACCTTC	CASSFGANYGYTF
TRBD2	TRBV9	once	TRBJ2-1	TGTGCCAGCAGCGTAGGAGAGCTAGCGGGTCTCTCTTTTCGCGATGAGCAGTTCTTC	CASSVGELAGLSFRDEQFF
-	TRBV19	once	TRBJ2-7	TGTGCCAGTAGTAGTGGAAGGCTTCGCTACGAGCAGTACTTC	CASSSGRLRYEQYF
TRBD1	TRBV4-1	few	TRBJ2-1	TGCGCCAGCAGCCAACCAGGCCGGGACAGATCCTACAATGAGCAGTTCTTC	CASSQPGRDRSYNEQFF
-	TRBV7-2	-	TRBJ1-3	TGTGCCAGCAGCCCAGGCACAGGAAACACCATATATTTT	CASSPGTGNTIYF
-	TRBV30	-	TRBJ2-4	TGTGCCTGGAGTGTAGCTCCAAACATTCAGTACTTC	CAWSVAPNIQYF
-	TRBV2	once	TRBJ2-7	TGTGCCAGCAGGGCCTTCGCCGGAGCATACGAGCAGTACTTC	CASRAFAGAYEQYF
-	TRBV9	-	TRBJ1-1	TGTGCCAGCAGCGTAGGGCAGGGCCTGATGAACACTGAAGCTTTCTTT	CASSVGQGLMNTEAFF
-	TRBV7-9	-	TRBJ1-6	TGTGCCAGCAGCCCAAGTTCACCCCTCCACTTT	CASSPSSPLHF
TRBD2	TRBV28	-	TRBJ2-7	TGTGCCAGCAGTTTAGGGCGGACAGGGAGCCCGTGGGGAAGAGCGGGGGGGCCCTACGAGCAGTACTTC	CASSLGRTGSPWGRAGGPYEQYF
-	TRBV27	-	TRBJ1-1	TGTGCCAGCAGTTTCCGACAGACGAACACTGAAGCTTTCTTT	CASSFRQTNTEAFF
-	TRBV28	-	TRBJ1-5	TGTGCCAGCAGCCCACCCAGTCCTGGATCTAGCAATCAGCCCCAGCATTTT	CASSPPSPGSSNQPQHF
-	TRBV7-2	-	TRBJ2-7	TGTGCCAGCAGCTTAAGCTTATCGAGATCCTACGAGCAGTACTTC	CASSLSLSRSYEQYF
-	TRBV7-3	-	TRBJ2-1	TGTGCCAGCAGCTTAATGGTGGGAGGGGGCCATGAGCAGTTCTTC	CASSLMVGGGHEQFF
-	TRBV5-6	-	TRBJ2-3	TGTGCCAGCTTCGGAGTGTCTAACAGGCATAGCACAGATACGCAGTATTTT	CASFGVSNRHSTDTQYF
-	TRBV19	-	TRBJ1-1	TGTGCCAGTAGTCGGGGGCGGGACACTGAAGCTTTCTTT	CASSRGRDTEAFF
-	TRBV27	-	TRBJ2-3	TGTGCCAGCAGTATAGGGGGGCCAAGGGATACGCAGTATTTT	CASSIGGPRDTQYF
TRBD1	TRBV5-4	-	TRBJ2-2	TGTGCCAGCAGCTCGCCCGGGACAGCCGGGGAGCTGTTTTTT	CASSSPGTAGELFF
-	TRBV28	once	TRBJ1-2	TGTGCCAGCAGGCTGGCGTGGGGGTATGGCTACACCTTC	CASRLAWGYGYTF
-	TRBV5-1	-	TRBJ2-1	TGCGCCAGCAGCTTGGCAAGGGAGCGCAATGAGCAGTTCTTC	CASSLARERNEQFF
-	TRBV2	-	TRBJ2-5	TGTGCCAGCAGTGAAGCGCCAAAGGAGGTAGAGACCCAGTACTTC	CASSEAPKEVETQYF
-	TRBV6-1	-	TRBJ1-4	TGTGCCAGCAGTGAACAAGGGCTCGGTGAAAAACTGTTTTTT	CASSEQGLGEKLFF
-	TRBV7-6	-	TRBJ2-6	TGTGCCAGCAGCCGCTCCTCGGGGGCTCTGCCCTCTGGGGCCAACGTCCTGACTTTC	CASSRSSGALPSGANVLTF
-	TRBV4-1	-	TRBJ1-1	TGCGCCAGCAGCCACATCTGGGCGAGGAACACTGAAGCTTTCTTT	CASSHIWARNTEAFF
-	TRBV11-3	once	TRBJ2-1	TGTGCCAGCAGCCCTCCAGACGGGAAACAGCAGTTCTTC	CASSPPDGKQQFF
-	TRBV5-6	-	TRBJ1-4	TGTGCCAGCAGCTTGTGGTGGCAGGGTAATGAAAAACTGTTTTTT	CASSLWWQGNEKLFF
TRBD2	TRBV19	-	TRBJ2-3	TGTGCCAGTAGTATAGCGAGCGGGGGGACAGATACGCAGTATTTT	CASSIASGGTDTQYF
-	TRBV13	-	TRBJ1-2	TGTGCCAGCAGCTCCGTCGGGGTAATCTATGGCTACACCTTC	CASSSVGVIYGYTF
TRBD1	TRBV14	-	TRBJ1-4	TGTGCCAGCAGCCAAGACGTTAGGACAGGGGGCGAGGAAAAACTGTTTTTT	CASSQDVRTGGEEKLFF
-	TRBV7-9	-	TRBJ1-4	TGTGCCAGCAGCCATACATTACAGGGTATGGTAAAACTGTTTTTT	CASSHTLQGMVKLFF
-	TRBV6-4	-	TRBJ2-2	TGTGCCACCAGAGCCAACCCGAACACCGGGGAGCTGTTTTTT	CATRANPNTGELFF
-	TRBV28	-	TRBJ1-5	TGTGCCAGCAGTTTATTGGAGGGCAATCAGCCCCAGCATTTT	CASSLLEGNQPQHF
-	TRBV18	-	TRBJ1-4	TGTGCCAGCTCACCCCTGGACGGAGTTCCGACAACTAATGAAAAACTGTTTTTT	CASSPLDGVPTTNEKLFF
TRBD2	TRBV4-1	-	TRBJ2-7	TGCGCCAGCAGCCAAGAGCAAGCGGGGGGTTACTCCTACGAGCAGTACTTC	CASSQEQAGGYSYEQYF
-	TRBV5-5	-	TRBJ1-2	TGTGCCAGCAGCTTTTCGGGGGGCGCCTCCTATGGCTACACCTTC	CASSFSGGASYGYTF
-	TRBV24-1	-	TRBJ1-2	TGTGCCACCTCTGGGGACACCTCCTATGGCTACACCTTC	CATSGDTSYGYTF
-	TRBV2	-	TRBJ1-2	TGTGCCAGCCTCCCGGGGTTTGGTAATGGCTACACCTTC	CASLPGFGNGYTF
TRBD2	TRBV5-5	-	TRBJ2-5	TGTGCCAGCAGCTTGGCCATAGCGGGGAGCGAGACCCAGTACTTC	CASSLAIAGSETQYF
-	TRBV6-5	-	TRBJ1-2	TGTGCCAGCAGTTATCAGGGGAGGGTAGGCTACACCTTC	CASSYQGRVGYTF
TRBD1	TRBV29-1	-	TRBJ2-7	TGCAGCGTTGAGGACAGGGGATTCGGGCAGTACTTC	CSVEDRGFGQYF
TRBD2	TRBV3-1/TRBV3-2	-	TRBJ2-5	TGTGCCAGCAGCCACCTACTAGCGGGGGGGGAGACCCAGTACTTC	CASSHLLAGGETQYF
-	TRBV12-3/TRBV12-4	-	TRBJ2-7	TGTGCCAGCAGTAACATAAACTACGAGCAGTACTTC	CASSNINYEQYF
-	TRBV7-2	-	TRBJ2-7	TGTGCCAGCAGCTTAGTAGGTACCTACGAGCAGTACTTC	CASSLVGTYEQYF
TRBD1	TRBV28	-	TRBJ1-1	TGTGCCAGCAGCTTCACAGGGGACACTGAAGCTTTCTTT	CASSFTGDTEAFF
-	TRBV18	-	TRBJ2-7	TGTGCCAGCTCGACCGGGTGGGGGGGCGGCTACGAGCAGTACTTC	CASSTGWGGGYEQYF
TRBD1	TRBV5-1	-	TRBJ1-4	TGCGCCAGTAGATCTAGCCAGGGGGCGCGAGATGAAAAACTGTTTTTT	CASRSSQGARDEKLFF